These 28 T cell receptor beta chains were all obtained from the same sample, sequenced in a study of blood T cells in healthy people across ages. Primers used in a second PCR of about 7 to 12 cycles were a sample-barcoded 5' primer and a J-beta primer mix. MiXCR, applied by TCRdb to the 5' RACE reads, yields one record per CDR3 protein. The sample carries hundreds of thousands of distinct CDR3 sequences, 45% to 50% recorded once. Sequencing was performed on blood. The receptors were sampled from a woman aged 55-69 years in good health.

Remarks on this clonotype: The junction departs from the called germline gene at one end, perhaps through a read error. The chain combines TRBV7-6 with TRBJ2-1; a possible D gene is TRBD2 (5 bases). This CDR3 is 18 amino acids long. CDR1 is SGHVS and CDR2 is FNYEAQ in the germline V gene. The CDR3 DNA is TGTGCCAGCAGTTTAGAACTACATGTGAGGGCGCCCTACAATGAGCAGTTCTTC. As protein: CASSLELHVRAPYNEQFF.

The gene calls are TRBV7-2 and TRBJ2-5, with 10 bases lining up with TRBD1. Judging by the DNA end, TRBJ2-7 fits better; the J call may be wrong. Germline-derived CDR1 and CDR2 are SGHTA and FQGNSA. CDR3 length: 16 residues. CDR3 in DNA: TGTGCCAGCAGCTCTAGGGGTGGGGACAGGGGTTACGAGCAGTACTTC. Amino acids: CASSSRGGDRGYEQYF.

In its sample, this clonotype was seen a few times. The chain recombines TRBV2 with TRBJ2-7; 8 positions match TRBD1. CDR3 length: 13 residues. Germline trimming cut 5 bases from V and 2 bases from J; bases unmatched to any gene: 2. Per the germline V gene, CDR1 is SNHLY and CDR2 is FYNNEI. CDR3 residues: CASSWGQAYEQYF. CDR3 bases: TGTGCCAGCAGTTGGGGACAGGCCTACGAGCAGTACTTC.

This rearrangement joins TRBV7-2 to TRBJ2-7; 8 bases match TRBD2. The trim removed 1 base at V and 7 bases at J, leaving 9 bases unmatched. Germline CDR1 and CDR2: SGHTA and FQGNSA. This CDR3 has 15 residues. The CDR3, as DNA: TGTGCCAGCAGCTTAGGCGTGAGCGGGAGATTTGAGCAGTACTTC. It encodes CASSLGVSGRFEQYF. The variable domain in full, completed from reference TRBV7-2 and TRBJ2-7, reads GAGVSQSPSNKVTEKGKDVELRCDPISGHTALYWYRQSLGQGLEFLIYFQGNSAPDKSGLPSDRFSAERTGGSVSTLTIQRTQQEDSAVYLCASSLGVSGRFEQYFGPGTRLTVT.

The chain employs TRBV7-3 and TRBJ2-4, with D possibly TRBD1 on 6 matching bases. V shed 3 bases and J shed 6 bases, with 9 bases lying between them. The CDR3 length is 13 residues. From germline, CDR1 is SGHTA and CDR2 FQGTGA. The chain's CDR3 is CASSLKQGNIQYF. The CDR3 region has the DNA TGTGCCAGCAGCTTGAAACAGGGAAACATTCAGTACTTC.

This sequence joins TRBV7-6 and TRBJ2-1; perhaps TRBD2 as D (5 bases). The CDR3 loop spans 16 amino acids. The ends were cut back, 1 base at V and 12 bases at J, with 22 bases in the middle. Germline V gene data show CDR1 as SGHVS and CDR2 as FNYEAQ. CDR3 sequence: CASSLDGPVLKGGQFF. The CDR3 DNA follows: TGTGCCAGCAGCTTAGACGGTCCCGTGTTAAAAGGAGGGCAGTTCTTC.

CDR3 nucleotides: TGTGCCAGCACCAGAACGCTAGAGGCGGAGACCCAGTACTTC. This codes for CASTRTLEAETQYF. V and J are TRBV7-2 and TRBJ2-5, with unresolved D. CDR1 SGHTA and CDR2 FQGNSA come from the germline V gene. The CDR3 is 14 residues long. The V and J ends lost 7 bases and 5 bases respectively, with 17 bases between them.

This chain links TRBV20-1 with TRBJ2-3, with D possibly being TRBD1 (6 bases). The V and J ends lost 3 bases and 2 bases respectively, with 15 bases between them. CDR1 is DFQATT and CDR2 is SNEGSKA in the germline V gene (reference sequence). The CDR3 has 15 amino acids. CDR3 in DNA: TGCAGTGCTAGTCTTGGGACACCGCCCACAGATACGCAGTATTTT. Translating it yields CSASLGTPPTDTQYF.

V usage is TRBV5-1 and J usage is TRBJ2-1; tentatively, D is TRBD1 (6 bases). The length of the CDR3 is 14 residues. Germline assignment: CDR1 SGHRS and CDR2 YFSETQ. Trimming removed 4 bases at V and 5 bases at J, with 13 bases between. The CDR3 nucleotides read TGCGCCAGCAGCGTCGGGCAGGGGAACAATGAGCAGTTCTTC. Protein sequence: CASSVGQGNNEQFF.

The rearrangement joins TRBV7-2 to TRBJ2-3, with a possible D match to TRBD2 (6 bases). This CDR3 spans 15 amino acids. Trimming cost V 3 bases and J 0 bases, with 10 bases left between them. The germline CDR1 and CDR2 sequences are SGHTA and FQGNSA. The CDR3 DNA reads as TGTGCCAGCAGCTTCGGGACTTTAAGCACAGATACGCAGTATTTT. It yields the protein CASSFGTLSTDTQYF.

V gene TRBV9 combines with J gene TRBJ2-5; D is uncertain. The germline gives CDR1 SGDLS, CDR2 YYNGEE. The V end lost 1 base, the J end lost 5 bases, and 9 bases lay between the germline ends. The CDR3 extends over 13 amino acids. The CDR3 nucleotides read TGTGCCAGCAGCGTAAGTAAGGAGGAGACCCAGTACTTC. Its protein product is CASSVSKEETQYF.

As DNA, the CDR3 is TGCGCCAGCAGCCAACAACCCCGGGAGCTCGATGAGCAGTTCTTC. Translating it yields CASSQQPRELDEQFF. This chain joins TRBV4-1 and TRBJ2-1, with D possibly being TRBD2 (6 bases). The CDR3 length is 15 residues. Between the trimmed V and J ends, which lost 2 bases and 8 bases, there was a span of 16 bases. Germline lookup yields CDR1 MGHRA and CDR2 YSYEKL.

The chain couples TRBV7-2 to TRBJ1-1; 7 bases agree with TRBD1. This CDR3 spans 13 amino acids. Germline V gives CDR1 SGHTA, CDR2 FQGNSA. With V trimmed by 5 bases and J by 7 bases, 7 bases remained unmatched. This CDR3 is CASSLARGGEAFF. DNA for the CDR3: TGTGCCAGCAGCCTCGCCAGGGGGGGTGAAGCTTTCTTT.

This clonotype was observed a handful of times. The DNA for the CDR3 is TGCAGCGTCCTAGAGCACCAGGGGAATGAGCAGTTCTTC. Protein sequence: CSVLEHQGNEQFF. The genes are TRBV29-1 and TRBJ2-1, with D maybe TRBD1 (6 bases). V was trimmed by 6 bases and J by 7 bases, leaving 16 bases between them. The CDR3 length is 13 residues. From germline, CDR1 is SQVTM and CDR2 ANQGSEA.

The CDR3 region has the DNA TGTGCCAGCAGTTACTCCACAGGGGCTCCCTACGAGCAGTACTTC. This codes for CASSYSTGAPYEQYF. The V gene is TRBV6-5, the J gene TRBJ2-7; TRBD1 aligns across 7 bases. Germline values: CDR1 MNHEY, CDR2 SVGAGI. CDR3 length: 15 amino acids. V was clipped by 0 bases and J by 2 bases; unmatched bases: 4.

The J gene is TRBJ2-5, the V gene TRBV20-1, with 7 bases fitting TRBD1. The germline V gene encodes CDR1 DFQATT and CDR2 SNEGSKA (reference sequence). The CDR3 consists of 12 residues. The V gene end was trimmed by 6 bases and the J gene end by 5 bases; junction bases not matched to a gene: 6. The CDR3 reads CSASQGPETQYF. The CDR3 DNA follows: TGCAGTGCCTCACAGGGGCCGGAGACCCAGTACTTC.

This clonotype was observed a few times. CDR3 amino acids: CASSLAGRQGYGYTF. The CDR3 DNA follows: TGTGCCAGCAGCTTGGCCGGGCGTCAGGGGTATGGCTACACCTTC. This chain joins TRBV5-5 and TRBJ1-2, with D possibly matching TRBD1 (6 bases). Per germline, CDR1 SGHKS and CDR2 YYEKEE (reference sequence). This CDR3 is 15 amino acids long. Trimming took off 0 bases at V and 5 bases at J, with 14 bases between the two ends.

The chain carries TRBV20-1 and TRBJ2-1, with D maybe TRBD2 (5 bases). This CDR3 is built from 13 residues. Germline V lookup: CDR1 DFQATT, CDR2 SNEGSKA (reference sequence). Trimming stripped 7 bases from V and 8 bases from J, with 18 bases between. The CDR3 DNA reads as TGCAGTGAGGGCCGAGTCAGGCGGGATGAGCAGTTCTTC. Residues: CSEGRVRRDEQFF.

The rearrangement links TRBV20-1 to TRBJ2-5; TRBD2 matches 9 bases. There are 15 residues in the CDR3. The V segment lost 0 bases and the J segment 4 bases; nucleotides outside the gene matches: 6. Germline assignment: CDR1 DFQATT and CDR2 SNEGSKA (reference sequence). The CDR3 is CSARDRLAGSETQYF. DNA for the CDR3: TGCAGTGCTAGAGATCGGCTAGCGGGGTCAGAGACCCAGTACTTC.

The chain links TRBV25-1 to TRBJ1-6, with a weak D call TRBD1 (6 bases). V shed 1 base and J shed 11 bases, with 18 bases lying between them. Per germline, CDR1 MGHDK and CDR2 SYGVNS. The CDR3 is 16 residues long. CDR3 nucleotide sequence: TGTGCCAGCAGTGAATCTAGGGCCAGGGGCGTCGCACCCCTCCACTTT. Translating gives CASSESRARGVAPLHF.

CDR3 sequence reads: CASSQVVQTDTQYF. CDR3 in DNA: TGTGCCAGCAGCCAAGTGGTACAGACGGATACGCAGTATTTT. V is TRBV4-2 and J is TRBJ2-3, with D unresolved. This CDR3 has 14 residues. Trimming stripped 1 base from V and 6 bases from J, with 11 bases between. CDR1 and CDR2 from the germline V gene are LGHNA and YNFKEQ.

This clonotype has more than one count but fewer than ten. The chain employs TRBV7-3 and TRBJ2-1, with TRBD2 identical over 9 bases. The germline CDR1 and CDR2 sequences are SGHTA and FQGTGA. This CDR3 spans 15 amino acids. J gave up 8 bases and V 3 bases, and 8 bases lay outside the gene matches. CDR3 DNA sequence: TGTGCCAGCAGCTTGAGGGCGGGAGGGCCCTATGAGCAGTTCTTC. This translates into CASSLRAGGPYEQFF.

About this clonotype: An end of the junction does not agree with germline; a read error may underlie this. The chain combines TRBV20-1 with TRBJ2-1, with D possibly TRBD2 on 6 matching bases. The CDR3 is 13 amino acids. The germline gives CDR1 DFQATT, CDR2 SNEGSKA (reference sequence). The CDR3 loop reads CSATTGTLNERFF. CDR3 coding DNA: TGCAGTGCTACAACCGGGACTTTAAATGAGCGGTTCTTC.

CDR3 coding DNA: TGTGCCAGCAGCCAGGGCTTCGGACAGAGCCTGGTGGAGACGCAGTATTTT. As protein: CASSQGFGQSLVETQYF. The chain joins TRBV4-2 to TRBJ2-3; perhaps TRBD1 as D (6 bases). V lost 3 bases, J lost 9 bases, and 25 bases lay in between. Germline V gives CDR1 LGHNA, CDR2 YNFKEQ. CDR3 length: 17 residues.

The CDR3 bases are TGTGCCAGCAGTCCCCCGGGGACCAAAAACATTCAGTACTTC. This translates into CASSPPGTKNIQYF. V and J are TRBV28 and TRBJ2-4; tentative D call: TRBD2 (5 bases). Germline assignment: CDR1 MDHEN and CDR2 SYDVKM. This CDR3 comprises 14 residues. The germline V and J ends were trimmed by 5 bases and 2 bases, with 10 bases remaining between them.

The rearrangement uses TRBV28 and TRBJ2-7; D gene unclear. The CDR3 is 13 residues long. With 8 bases removed from V and 2 bases from J, the gap between germline ends came to 13 bases. CDR1 is MDHEN, CDR2 SYDVKM, per germline. CDR3 nucleotides: TGTGCCAGCGGGTCAAGAGGCACCTACGAGCAGTACTTC. Protein product: CASGSRGTYEQYF.

This chain's CDR3 is CASSSLLGAQYF. For the CDR3, the DNA is TGTGCCAGCAGCTCGCTATTAGGTGCGCAGTATTTT. The chain couples TRBV7-9 to TRBJ2-3; D unresolved. The V end lost 4 bases, the J end lost 10 bases, and 12 bases lay between the germline ends. The germline CDR1 and CDR2 sequences are SEHNR and FQNEAQ (reference sequence). CDR3 length: 12 residues.

V gene TRBV20-1 combines with J gene TRBJ1-1; D is unresolved. CDR3 size: 17 residues. V lost 0 bases, J lost 1 base, and 18 bases lay in between. The V gene's germline CDR1 is DFQATT and CDR2 SNEGSKA (reference sequence). CDR3 sequence reads: CSARDRIKGRTNTEAFF. The DNA of the CDR3 is TGCAGTGCTAGAGACCGAATAAAAGGACGGACGAACACTGAAGCTTTCTTT.